This T cell receptor (beta chain) was retrieved from a study of PD-1 blockade in classical Hodgkin lymphoma. Here immunoSEQ multiplex PCR was the method, and the copy in TCRdb shows in-frame clones only, minus some. The data contain some 23,000 clones, about 76% of them seen just once; the ten biggest clones take up about 19%. Relapse was seen in all patients after autologous stem cell transplantation, and brentuximab vedotin exposure was variable. Trimming pared 7 bases from V and 15 bases from J, leaving 7 bases between. The CDR3 runs to 8 residues. From germline, CDR1 is SNHLY and CDR2 FYNNEI. The TCR originated in a human donor with classical Hodgkin lymphoma. The gene calls are TRBV2 and TRBJ2-1; maybe TRBD2 (5 bases). This specimen was peripheral blood mononuclear cells (PBMCs), taken before the second cycle of nivolumab. The CDR3 region is CASIGGFF. The CDR3 nucleotides are TGTGCCAGCATTGGAGGGTTCTTC. Full variable domain (remainder filled in from reference TRBV2 and TRBJ2-1): EPEVTQTPSHQVTQMGQEVILRCVPISNHLYFYWYRQILGQKVEFLVSFYNNEISEKSEIFDDQFSVERPDGSNFTLKIRSTKLEDSAMYFCASIGGFFGPGTRLTVL.